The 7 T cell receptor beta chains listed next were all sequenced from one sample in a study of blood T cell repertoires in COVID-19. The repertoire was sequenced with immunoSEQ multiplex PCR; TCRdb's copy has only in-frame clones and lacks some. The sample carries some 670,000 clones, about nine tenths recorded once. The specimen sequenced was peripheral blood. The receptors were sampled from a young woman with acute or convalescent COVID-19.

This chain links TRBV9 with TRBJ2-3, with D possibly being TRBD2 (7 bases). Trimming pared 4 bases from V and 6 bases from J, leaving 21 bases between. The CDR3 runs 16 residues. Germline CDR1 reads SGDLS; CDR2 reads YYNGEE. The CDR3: CASSPGGATLRDTQYF. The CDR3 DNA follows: TGTGCCAGCAGCCCTGGGGGGGCCACTCTTCGGGATACGCAGTATTTT.

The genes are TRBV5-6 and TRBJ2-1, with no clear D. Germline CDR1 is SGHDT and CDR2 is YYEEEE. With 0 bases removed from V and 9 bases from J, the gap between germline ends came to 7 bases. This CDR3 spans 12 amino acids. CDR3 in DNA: TGTGCCAGCAGCTTGGGTCTCCCTGAGCAGTTCTTC. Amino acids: CASSLGLPEQFF.

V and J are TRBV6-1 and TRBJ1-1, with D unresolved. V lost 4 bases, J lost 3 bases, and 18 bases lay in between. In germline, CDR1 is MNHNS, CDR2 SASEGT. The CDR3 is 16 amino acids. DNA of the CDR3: TGTGCCAGCAGTGGACCCCAGTACGGAGGGTACACTGAAGCTTTCTTT. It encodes CASSGPQYGGYTEAFF.

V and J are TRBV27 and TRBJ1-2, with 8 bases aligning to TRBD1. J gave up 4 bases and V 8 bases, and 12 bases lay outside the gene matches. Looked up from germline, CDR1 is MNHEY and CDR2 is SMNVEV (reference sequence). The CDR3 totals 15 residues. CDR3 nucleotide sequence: TGTGCCAGCGGACAGCGGGACAGGCCGATCTATGGCTACACCTTC. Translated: CASGQRDRPIYGYTF.

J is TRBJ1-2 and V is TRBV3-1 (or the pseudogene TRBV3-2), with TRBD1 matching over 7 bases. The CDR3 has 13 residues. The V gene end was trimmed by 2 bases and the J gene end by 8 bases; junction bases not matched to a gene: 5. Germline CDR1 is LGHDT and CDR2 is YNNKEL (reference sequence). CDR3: CASSQNRGGGYTF. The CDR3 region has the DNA TGTGCCAGCAGCCAAAACAGGGGTGGGGGCTACACCTTC.

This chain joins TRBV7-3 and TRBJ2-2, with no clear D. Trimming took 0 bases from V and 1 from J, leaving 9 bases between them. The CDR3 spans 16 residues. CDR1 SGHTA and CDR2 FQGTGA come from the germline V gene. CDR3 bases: TGTGCCAGCAGCTTAACCCGGTCGATGAACACCGGGGAGCTGTTTTTT. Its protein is CASSLTRSMNTGELFF.

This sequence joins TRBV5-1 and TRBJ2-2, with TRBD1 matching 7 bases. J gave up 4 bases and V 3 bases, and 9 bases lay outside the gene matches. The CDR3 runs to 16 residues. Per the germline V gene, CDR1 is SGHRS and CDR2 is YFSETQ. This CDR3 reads CASSWLGGASTGELFF. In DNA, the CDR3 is TGCGCCAGCAGCTGGTTAGGGGGCGCCTCCACCGGGGAGCTGTTTTTT.